A single sample gave rise to the 18 T cell receptor beta chains below, sequenced in a study of identical twins. TCRdb redid the calling of the 5' RACE reads with MiXCR, one entry per CDR3 protein. The sample consists of 510,000 or so distinct CDR3 sequences, approximately 14% of them appearing once. These sequences were also reported in another study, on yellow fever vaccine responses in identical twins.

The specimen sequenced was CD4+ T cells sorted from blood. The receptors come from a young woman in good health.

The J gene is TRBJ2-3, the V gene TRBV2; no definite D call. Between the trimmed V and J ends, which lost 5 bases and 4 bases, there was a span of 13 bases. The CDR3 spans 14 residues. Germline-derived CDR1 and CDR2 are SNHLY and FYNNEI. CDR3 residues: CASSLAGLSDTQYF. CDR3 bases: TGTGCCAGCAGTCTTGCAGGTCTCTCAGATACGCAGTATTTT.

The V and J genes are TRBV29-1 and TRBJ2-1, with 10 bases fitting TRBD1. V gave up 8 bases and J gave up 8 bases; unmatched junction bases: 6. Germline loops: CDR1 SQVTM, CDR2 ANQGSEA. The CDR3 covers 12 residues. CDR3 DNA: TGCAGCCCCTGGACAGGGGGTCATGAGCAGTTCTTC. Translation: CSPWTGGHEQFF.

The chain joins TRBV11-2 to TRBJ2-2; D is uncertain. Germline CDR1 is SGHAT and CDR2 is FQNNGV. The CDR3 totals 13 residues. Between the trimmed V and J ends, which lost 5 bases and 5 bases, there was a span of 9 bases. The CDR3 DNA reads TGTGCCAGCAGCCGACAAAGGACCGGGGAGCTGTTTTTT. It is translated as CASSRQRTGELFF.

The genes are TRBV2 and TRBJ2-1, with 10 bases lining up with TRBD1. The CDR3 is 15 amino acids. The junction had 2 bases not matched to a gene; V was cut back by 2 bases and J by 4 bases. Germline V gives CDR1 SNHLY, CDR2 FYNNEI. In DNA form, the CDR3 reads TGTGCCAGCAGTGAAATGGGACAGGGGTACAATGAGCAGTTCTTC. Protein: CASSEMGQGYNEQFF.

The sample holds a few counts of this clonotype. The chain uses TRBV5-1 and TRBJ1-6, with D uncertain. The germline V and J ends were trimmed by 2 bases and 4 bases, with 16 bases remaining between them. CDR3 size: 17 residues. Germline CDR1 reads SGHRS; CDR2 reads YFSETQ. This CDR3 reads CASSFELRVTYNSPLHF. The CDR3 DNA sequence: TGCGCCAGCAGCTTTGAACTGAGAGTGACTTATAATTCACCCCTCCACTTT.

This clonotype was counted a few times. The rearrangement joins TRBV5-1 to TRBJ2-4; TRBD2 aligns across 11 bases. Trimming removed 1 base from V and 3 bases from J; junction bases left unmatched: 6. The germline V gene encodes CDR1 SGHRS and CDR2 YFSETQ. The CDR3 extends over 17 amino acids. The CDR3 loop is CASSLTSGSGDKNIQYF. DNA for the CDR3: TGCGCCAGCAGCTTGACTAGCGGGAGCGGGGACAAAAACATTCAGTACTTC.

A few counts support this clonotype. V and J are TRBV3-1 and TRBJ2-5; possibly TRBD1 or TRBD2 for D (6 bases each). CDR1 and CDR2 from the germline V gene are LGHDT and YNNKEL (reference sequence). The V and J ends lost 6 bases and 0 bases respectively, with 17 bases between them. The length of the CDR3 is 16 residues. This CDR3 reads CASRGGNRAYQETQYF. CDR3 sequence (DNA): TGTGCCAGCAGAGGAGGGAACAGGGCATACCAAGAGACCCAGTACTTC.

This clonotype has a handful of counts. CDR3 coding DNA: TGTGCCAGCAGCGCACGGGACTCCTCTAAGAGGACTGAAGCTTTCTTT. Protein: CASSARDSSKRTEAFF. The J gene is TRBJ1-1, the V gene TRBV11-2; weak D call: TRBD1 (5 bases). With 5 bases removed from V and 5 bases from J, the gap between germline ends came to 21 bases. Germline V gives CDR1 SGHAT, CDR2 FQNNGV. CDR3 length: 16 residues.

The CDR3 DNA reads TGTGCCATCAGGGGACTAGCGGGATCCTACAATGAGCAGTTCTTC. Protein sequence: CAIRGLAGSYNEQFF. This chain connects TRBV10-3 to TRBJ2-1; TRBD2 matches at 13 bases. J was trimmed by 1 base and V by 6 bases; bases with no gene match: 0. This CDR3 has 15 amino acids. CDR1 ENHRY and CDR2 SYGVKD come from the germline V gene.

The V call is TRBV5-1, the J call TRBJ2-3; 8 bases match TRBD2. Unmatched junction bases numbered 6, after V lost 4 bases and J lost 2 bases. CDR1 is SGHRS and CDR2 is YFSETQ in the germline V gene. The CDR3 extends over 15 amino acids. CDR3 in amino acids: CASSPGGGYTDTQYF. CDR3 DNA: TGCGCCAGCAGCCCAGGCGGGGGGTACACAGATACGCAGTATTTT.

In this sample, this clonotype turned up a few times. CDR3 residues: CSADAGALYNEQFF. The DNA of the CDR3 is TGCAGTGCTGATGCGGGGGCCCTATACAATGAGCAGTTCTTC. This sequence joins TRBV20-1 and TRBJ2-1; TRBD2 is a possible D gene (7 bases). The length of the CDR3 is 14 residues. The germline V and J ends were trimmed by 5 bases and 4 bases, with 15 bases remaining between them. The V gene's germline CDR1 is DFQATT and CDR2 SNEGSKA (reference sequence).

The rearrangement joins TRBV28 to TRBJ1-4, with D maybe TRBD1 (5 bases). Trimming stripped 5 bases from V and 7 bases from J, with 14 bases between. Germline-derived CDR1 and CDR2 are MDHEN and SYDVKM. The CDR3 consists of 14 residues. This CDR3 reads CASSQPGISEKLFF. The DNA for the CDR3 is TGTGCCAGCAGTCAACCAGGGATCAGTGAAAAACTGTTTTTT.

The chain uses TRBV20-1 and TRBJ2-7; tentative D call: TRBD1 (7 bases). Deletions cut 4 bases from V and 3 bases from J, with 19 bases between. CDR3 size: 15 residues. The germline gives CDR1 DFQATT, CDR2 SNEGSKA (reference sequence). The chain's CDR3 is CSATDPRGTDYEQYF. DNA of the CDR3: TGCAGTGCTACGGACCCCCGGGGGACAGACTACGAGCAGTACTTC.

This clonotype was observed a few times. The V gene is TRBV28, the J gene TRBJ2-1; 9 positions agree with TRBD2. Trimming cost V 1 base and J 8 bases; bases outside gene matches: 6. In germline, CDR1 is MDHEN, CDR2 SYDVKM. This CDR3 is built from 15 residues. DNA of the CDR3: TGTGCCAGCAGTTTATTCATAGCGGGAGTGTATGAGCAGTTCTTC. This encodes CASSLFIAGVYEQFF. The whole variable domain, remainder taken from reference TRBV28 and TRBJ2-1, is DVKVTQSSRYLVKRTGEKVFLECVQDMDHENMFWYRQDPGLGLRLIYFSYDVKMKEKGDIPEGYSVSREKKERFSLILESASTNQTSMYLCASSLFIAGVYEQFFGPGTRLTVL.

This clonotype has a handful of counts. The chain is built from TRBV9 and TRBJ2-1; D possibly matches TRBD1 or TRBD2 (5 bases each). The CDR3 has 16 amino acids. Germline CDR1 reads SGDLS; CDR2 reads YYNGEE. The V end was cut by 0 bases, the J end by 6 bases, with 16 bases between. CDR3 sequence: CASSVAWGKFGNEQFF. As DNA, the CDR3 is TGTGCCAGCAGCGTAGCTTGGGGGAAGTTTGGCAATGAGCAGTTCTTC. Full variable domain (missing parts from reference TRBV9 and TRBJ2-1): DSGVTQTPKHLITATGQRVTLRCSPRSGDLSVYWYQQSLDQGLQFLIQYYNGEERAKGNILERFSAQQFPDLHSELNLSSLELGDSALYFCASSVAWGKFGNEQFFGPGTRLTVL.

This clonotype was counted a few times. This rearrangement joins TRBV28 to TRBJ2-2; D is perhaps TRBD1 (5 bases). V was clipped by 3 bases and J by 5 bases, with 22 bases between them. CDR1 is MDHEN, CDR2 SYDVKM, per germline. The CDR3 totals 18 residues. The CDR3 loop is CASSLSRVGSQGTGELFF. In DNA form, the CDR3 reads TGTGCCAGCAGTTTGAGTCGGGTTGGTTCGCAGGGAACCGGGGAGCTGTTTTTT.

Worth noting for this clonotype: A read error may be the cause here, since a much bigger clone is one base away. The CDR3 loop is CASRPVAGATDTQYF. In DNA, the CDR3 is TGTGCCAGCAGACCCGTAGCGGGGGCTACAGATACGCAGTATTTT. The chain carries TRBV12-3 or TRBV12-4 and TRBJ2-3, with 9 bases that match TRBD2. The J segment lost 3 bases and the V segment lost 6 bases, leaving 7 bases of the junction unmatched. The CDR3 has 15 residues.

This clonotype was seen many times. The gene calls are TRBV29-1 and TRBJ2-7, with 11 positions matching TRBD1. The CDR3 has 14 amino acids. The germline V gene encodes CDR1 SQVTM and CDR2 ANQGSEA. J was trimmed by 7 bases and V by 6 bases; bases with no gene match: 11. The DNA of the CDR3 is TGCAGCGTATCTCTTGGACAGGGGGCAGGAGAGCAGTACTTC. This codes for CSVSLGQGAGEQYF.